The sample holds many counts of the clone carrying this TCR beta chain. The target antigen is unknown. This sample is drawn from a study of T-cell reconstitution after alpha-beta-depleted transplantation in children. Findings and caveats of the study: Expanded clones from the graft, numbering several hundred, reportedly supplied alpha-beta T cells about two months after transplant. It was surviving recipient T cells and thymic progenitors that gave some patients high TCRbeta diversity at day 60.

Construction of the TCRbeta library involved unique molecular identifiers. TCRdb re-called the PCR reads with MiXCR, one entry per CDR3 protein. The sample records over 120,000 distinct CDR3 sequences, about 9% being singletons. V trimming: 7 bases; J trimming: 8 bases; junction bases outside the gene matches: 13. CDR3 length equals 14 residues. CDR1 SGHRS and CDR2 YFSETQ come from the germline V gene. The sequencing here drew on PBMCs, mostly from graft donor cells, taken 180 days after TCRalphabeta/CD19-depleted stem cell transplant. The chain has TRBV5-1 and TRBJ1-2, with 8 bases fitting TRBD1. The sequence derives from a female patient aged 2-9 years who had a stem cell transplant for congenital amegakaryocytic thrombocytopenia, so the T cells may come from the graft donor. CDR3 sequence (DNA): TGCGCCAGCCGACCTCCTGGACAGGGTTTAGGCTACACCTTC. This codes for CASRPPGQGLGYTF.